This T cell receptor beta chain was identified during a study of cytomegalovirus exposure and HLA in healthy donors. Across the study: In a previous analysis, some 120 million unique TCR beta sequences were found from 150 million to 200 million T cells. Whole-study findings and limits: Common viral pathogens (according to a later analysis) appeared linked to several of the most significant clusters. Across donors, most TCRs were seen rarely, yet some public ones were widespread. There were 164 TCR beta chains listed as cytomegalovirus-associated.

In germline, CDR1 is SNHLY, CDR2 FYNNEI. CDR3 length: 18 amino acids. V lost 3 bases and J 2 bases, leaving 23 bases between the germline ends. The PCR used 60 Vbeta and 13 Jbeta primers. Some clones are missing from TCRdb's copy, which holds only in-frame ones; the method was immunoSEQ multiplex PCR. This sample carries fewer than 200,000 clones, 70% to 80% of them seen once, and the ten largest clones take roughly 2%. This clone was observed a few times. What it binds is unknown. The sequenced sample was PBMCs. This receptor was obtained from a man aged 35 to 55 in good health and CMV-seronegative. The rearrangement joins TRBV2 to TRBJ2-7; tentatively, D is TRBD1 (9 bases). This chain's CDR3 is CASSERTGAFGRAYEQYF. CDR3 bases: TGTGCCAGCAGTGAGAGGACAGGGGCCTTCGGGAGGGCCTACGAGCAGTACTTC.